Below, 28 T cell receptor beta chains from the same sample are listed, as sequenced in a study of shared clonotypes between healthy human individuals (dated by TCRdb to 2018 to 2020). The library was obtained by the immunoSEQ multiplex PCR assay. Imported from immuneACCESS, the table was reduced by TCRdb to in-frame sequences with V and J called. These copies leave out some clones; in studies compared against another copy, an unresolved V gene accounts for under half, and the cause of the remainder is not known. The sample table contains just over 2,000,000 clones; only one count was recorded for about 95% of them. The ten largest clonotypes hold around 1.1% of the sample. CD8 naive samples were CD45RO-negative cells positively selected for CCR7, giving a CD45RA+CCR7+ population that excluded TemRA cells. Sequenced: naive CD8+ T cells sorted from blood. What the cell subset or site label conveys for this sample: CD45RA+CCR7+. These receptors all come from a young man in good health.

The V gene is TRBV4-1, the J gene TRBJ2-3; 7 nucleotides align to TRBD1. With 4 bases clipped from V and 2 bases from J, the junction kept 6 bases outside the gene matches. In germline, CDR1 is MGHRA, CDR2 YSYEKL. The CDR3 runs to 15 residues. In nucleotides, the CDR3 is TGCGCCAGCAGCCTACGACAGGGCATCACAGATACGCAGTATTTT. Translation: CASSLRQGITDTQYF.

This clone was observed a few times. Other DNA sequences from this sample encode an identical CDR3 as well. J is TRBJ1-6 and V is TRBV6-5, with D possibly TRBD1 on 6 matching bases. The CDR3 loop spans 14 amino acids. The germline V and J ends were trimmed by 3 bases and 10 bases, with 13 bases remaining between them. The germline gives CDR1 MNHEY, CDR2 SVGAGI. As DNA, the CDR3 is TGTGCCAGCAGTTATGGGGGGCGGGGATCACCCCTCCACTTT. Protein product: CASSYGGRGSPLHF.

V is TRBV6-6 and J is TRBJ2-7; 9 nucleotides agree with TRBD1. With 10 bases clipped from V and 2 bases from J, the junction kept 12 bases outside the gene matches. The CDR3 runs to 15 residues. Germline CDR1 and CDR2: MNHNY and SVGAGI (reference sequence). CDR3: CATLPPGQGTYEQYF. The DNA for the CDR3 is TGTGCCACCCTCCCCCCGGGACAGGGAACCTACGAGCAGTACTTC.

CDR3 amino acids: CASSAGRNYEQYF. The DNA of the CDR3 is TGTGCCAGCTCAGCCGGGAGAAACTACGAGCAGTACTTC. This chain links TRBV25-1 with TRBJ2-7, with D possibly matching TRBD2 (6 bases). Trimming took 8 bases from V and 3 from J, leaving 14 bases between them. This CDR3 is built from 13 residues. The germline V gene encodes CDR1 MGHDK and CDR2 SYGVNS.

This chain uses TRBV19 with TRBJ2-1; TRBD2 agrees at 9 bases. Unmatched junction bases numbered 4, after V lost 1 base and J lost 3 bases. Germline values: CDR1 LNHDA, CDR2 SQIVND (reference sequence). The CDR3 runs 16 residues. The CDR3 loop is CASSIVGAGGYNEQFF. Here the CDR3 DNA reads TGTGCCAGTAGTATAGTAGGAGCGGGGGGCTACAATGAGCAGTTCTTC. The complete variable domain, with remaining parts taken from reference TRBV19 and TRBJ2-1, reads DGGITQSPKYLFRKEGQNVTLSCEQNLNHDAMYWYRQDPGQGLRLIYYSQIVNDFQKGDIAEGYSVSREKKESFPLTVTSAQKNPTAFYLCASSIVGAGGYNEQFFGPGTRLTVL.

J is TRBJ2-5 and V is TRBV7-9; 8 bases align to TRBD2. CDR1 and CDR2 (germline): SEHNR, FQNEAQ (reference sequence). Trimming took 3 bases from V and 0 from J; bases not matched to a gene: 3. This CDR3 comprises 15 residues. CDR3 bases: TGTGCCAGCAGCTTTGGCGGGGGGTACCAAGAGACCCAGTACTTC. This encodes CASSFGGGYQETQYF.

On this clone: The sample holds other DNA sequences that translate to the same CDR3. V gene TRBV11-2 combines with J gene TRBJ2-7; no clear D. Deletions cut 1 base from V and 4 bases from J, with 5 bases between. From germline, CDR1 is SGHAT and CDR2 FQNNGV. The CDR3 runs 12 residues. CDR3: CASSLGTYEQYF. In nucleotides, the CDR3 is TGTGCCAGCAGCTTAGGGACGTACGAGCAGTACTTC.

The J gene is TRBJ2-7, the V gene TRBV21-1; the tabulated D call, TRBD1, remains unverified against the DNA. TRBV21-1 is given as a pseudogene. CDR3 length: 15 amino acids. CDR3 region: CATWYRGHNSYEQYF. For the CDR3, the DNA is TGTGCCACCTGGTACAGGGGGCACAATTCCTACGAGCAGTACTTC.

The rearrangement uses TRBV28 and TRBJ2-2; maybe TRBD1 (6 bases). The germline V and J ends were trimmed by 5 bases and 8 bases, with 15 bases remaining between them. The germline V gene encodes CDR1 MDHEN and CDR2 SYDVKM. The CDR3 extends over 14 amino acids. CDR3 DNA sequence: TGTGCCAGCAGTCCCACCGACAGGTCAGGGGAGCTGTTTTTT. Its protein is CASSPTDRSGELFF.

As regards this clone: At the DNA level, this CDR3 is encoded by other sequences in the same sample as well. J is TRBJ2-1 and V is TRBV29-1; no reliable D call. This CDR3 has 12 amino acids. CDR1 and CDR2 from the germline V gene are SQVTM and ANQGSEA. V lost 1 base and J lost 4, with 5 bases in between. Here the CDR3 reads CSVEGRYNEQFF. The CDR3 bases are TGCAGCGTTGAAGGCAGATACAATGAGCAGTTCTTC.

This chain uses TRBV6-6 with TRBJ1-2; D unclear. The CDR3 spans 14 residues. Trimming pared 0 bases from V and 2 bases from J, leaving 7 bases between. Germline V gene sequence: CDR1 MNHNY, CDR2 SVGAGI (reference sequence). CDR3 bases: TGTGCCAGCAGTTACTCGGAGGCGAACTATGGCTACACCTTC. Translating it yields CASSYSEANYGYTF.

The chain joins TRBV6-1 to TRBJ2-5; TRBD2 agrees at 8 bases. After removal of 5 bases from V and 4 bases from J, the junction contained 3 bases not matched to a gene. Germline CDR1 is MNHNS and CDR2 is SASEGT. The CDR3 is 13 residues long. CDR3 amino acids: CASSHRGGETQYF. The DNA of the CDR3 is TGTGCCAGCAGTCACCGGGGGGGAGAGACCCAGTACTTC.

The chain employs TRBV28 and TRBJ2-3, with 11 bases fitting TRBD2. Germline V gene lookup returns CDR1 MDHEN and CDR2 SYDVKM. The CDR3 runs 16 residues. J was trimmed by 6 bases and V by 6 bases; bases with no gene match: 11. This chain's CDR3 is CASSRNSGGARDTQYF. As DNA, the CDR3 is TGTGCCAGCAGCCGCAATAGCGGGGGGGCCAGGGATACGCAGTATTTT.

The chain combines TRBV5-1 with TRBJ2-5; 7 positions agree with TRBD2. The V segment lost 2 bases and the J segment 4 bases; nucleotides outside the gene matches: 5. Germline CDR1 and CDR2: SGHRS and YFSETQ. This CDR3 comprises 14 residues. CDR3 sequence: CASSFQAGTETQYF. As DNA, the CDR3 is TGCGCCAGCAGCTTTCAAGCGGGGACAGAGACCCAGTACTTC.

This chain connects TRBV4-3 to TRBJ2-1, with D possibly being TRBD2 (6 bases). Germline loops: CDR1 LGHNA, CDR2 YSLEER. V was clipped by 0 bases and J by 3 bases, with 15 bases between them. The CDR3 loop spans 17 amino acids. This CDR3 is CASSQDGAGDIYNEQFF. The CDR3 bases are TGCGCCAGCAGCCAAGATGGAGCGGGCGATATCTACAATGAGCAGTTCTTC.

The CDR3 spells CASSVEGTSGSEEQYF. The CDR3 DNA is TGTGCCAGCAGCGTAGAAGGGACTAGCGGGTCTGAAGAGCAGTACTTC. The V gene is TRBV9, the J gene TRBJ2-7; 12 bases are a match to TRBD2. V lost 0 bases, J lost 7 bases, and 8 bases stayed unmatched. The CDR3 covers 16 residues. Germline V lookup: CDR1 SGDLS, CDR2 YYNGEE. Full variable domain (rest looked up from reference TRBV9 and TRBJ2-7): DSGVTQTPKHLITATGQRVTLRCSPRSGDLSVYWYQQSLDQGLQFLIQYYNGEERAKGNILERFSAQQFPDLHSELNLSSLELGDSALYFCASSVEGTSGSEEQYFGPGTRLTVT.

The chain has TRBV5-6 and TRBJ2-1, with 8 bases fitting TRBD2. Per the germline V gene, CDR1 is SGHDT and CDR2 is YYEEEE. This CDR3 is 14 amino acids long. After removal of 4 bases from V and 10 bases from J, the junction contained 10 bases not matched to a gene. CDR3: CASSTSGRGAEQFF. CDR3 nucleotide sequence: TGTGCCAGCAGCACCTCGGGGCGGGGGGCCGAGCAGTTCTTC.

This chain joins TRBV7-9 and TRBJ2-5; D not resolved. The germline gives CDR1 SEHNR, CDR2 FQNEAQ (reference sequence). With 4 bases removed from V and 6 bases from J, the gap between germline ends came to 9 bases. CDR3 length: 12 residues. The CDR3 region is CASSSELQTQYF. The CDR3 nucleotides read TGTGCCAGCAGCTCGGAGTTACAGACCCAGTACTTC.

The genes are TRBV5-1 and TRBJ2-7; D is uncertain. This CDR3 is 14 amino acids long. In germline, CDR1 is SGHRS, CDR2 YFSETQ. Trimming pared 1 base from V and 2 bases from J, leaving 10 bases between. In DNA form, the CDR3 reads TGCGCCAGCAGCTTGCTCGGCCAGACCTACGAGCAGTACTTC. Protein sequence: CASSLLGQTYEQYF.

The chain is built from TRBV6-1 and TRBJ2-7; TRBD1 matches 7 bases. The CDR3 sequence is 14 residues long. The V and J ends lost 8 bases and 6 bases, in that order; junction bases with no gene match: 13. From germline, CDR1 is MNHNS and CDR2 SASEGT. CDR3 DNA: TGTGCCAGCTTGGTCCCGACAGGGCCCCTCGAGCAGTACTTC. It encodes CASLVPTGPLEQYF.

The V and J genes are TRBV5-6 and TRBJ2-7; the D gene could be TRBD1 or TRBD2 (6 bases each). The CDR3 contains 16 residues. V was trimmed by 5 bases and J by 0 bases, leaving 18 bases between them. Per the germline V gene, CDR1 is SGHDT and CDR2 is YYEEEE. CDR3 DNA: TGTGCCAGCAGGTTGTGGGGGGCCTCACCCTCCTACGAGCAGTACTTC. Its protein product is CASRLWGASPSYEQYF.

A single count supports this clone. The rearrangement uses TRBV28 and TRBJ1-5; D is uncertain. Germline CDR1 MDHEN, CDR2 SYDVKM. The V and J ends lost 8 bases and 4 bases respectively, with 18 bases between them. The CDR3 is 15 residues long. CDR3 sequence (DNA): TGTGCCAGCGAGAAACGGGAAGCGGGGAATCAGCCCCAGCATTTT. This codes for CASEKREAGNQPQHF.

The genes are TRBV5-1 and TRBJ1-1; no definite D call. Germline loops: CDR1 SGHRS, CDR2 YFSETQ. Trimming removed 0 bases at V and 7 bases at J, with 10 bases between. The CDR3 length is 13 residues. The CDR3 bases are TGCGCCAGCAGCTTGGGCCAGGTTGATGAAGCTTTCTTT. Translating gives CASSLGQVDEAFF.

The chain combines TRBV15 with TRBJ2-7, with a weak D call TRBD2 (6 bases). Trimming took 5 bases from V and 0 from J, leaving 17 bases between them. This CDR3 is 16 amino acids long. CDR1 is LNHNV, CDR2 YYDKDF, per germline (reference sequence). As DNA, the CDR3 is TGTGCCACCAGCTCAGAGTTCTCCGGGAGCTCCTACGAGCAGTACTTC. Protein sequence: CATSSEFSGSSYEQYF.

Only one count was recorded for this clone. The chain combines TRBV5-4 with TRBJ1-1; 8 bases align to TRBD1. Trimming removed 3 bases from V and 11 bases from J; junction bases left unmatched: 12. Germline CDR1 and CDR2: SGHNT and YYREEE (reference sequence). The CDR3 runs 14 residues. CDR3 protein: CASSSWDRLPSAFF. Here the CDR3 DNA reads TGTGCCAGCAGCTCATGGGACAGGCTTCCTTCGGCTTTCTTT.

The rearrangement uses TRBV9 and TRBJ2-7; tentative D call: TRBD1 (7 bases). Trimming pared 1 base from V and 3 bases from J, leaving 20 bases between. This CDR3 has 17 residues. Per germline, CDR1 SGDLS and CDR2 YYNGEE. CDR3 nucleotides: TGTGCCAGCAGCGTATCTATCGGAGGGACAGATTTCTACGAGCAGTACTTC. Translation: CASSVSIGGTDFYEQYF.

The chain joins TRBV10-1 to TRBJ1-1; possibly TRBD1 for D (6 bases). The V end was cut by 7 bases, the J end by 4 bases, with 10 bases between. CDR1 WNHNN and CDR2 SYGVQD come from the germline V gene (reference sequence). This CDR3 has 12 amino acids. CDR3 sequence: CASKTGSTEAFF. The CDR3 DNA reads as TGCGCCAGCAAAACAGGGAGCACTGAAGCTTTCTTT.

The chain recombines TRBV29-1 with TRBJ2-3, with 16 positions matching TRBD2. There are 16 residues in the CDR3. J was trimmed by 2 bases and V by 6 bases; bases with no gene match: 5. The germline gives CDR1 SQVTM, CDR2 ANQGSEA. CDR3 in DNA: TGCAGCGTGACAGGGACTAGCGGGGGGGTCACAGATACGCAGTATTTT. This codes for CSVTGTSGGVTDTQYF.